This TCR beta chain was retrieved from a study of identical twins. V dropped 7 bases and J dropped 9 bases, with 15 bases sitting between them. CDR1 is SQVTM, CDR2 ANQGSEA, per germline. The CDR3 has 12 residues. Template switching created a universal primer site, and the cDNA included unique molecular identifiers. Via MiXCR, TCRdb re-called the 5' RACE reads, giving one row per CDR3 protein. The profile covers more than 1.5 million distinct CDR3 sequences, with 32% appearing a single time and under 0.35% taken by the ten largest. This clonotype turned up a few times. Healthy Caucasian donors formed the entire cohort.

The TCR originated in a newborn girl in good health. The specimen sequenced was cord blood. V gene TRBV29-1 combines with J gene TRBJ2-2; D gene uncertain. The CDR3, as DNA: TGCAGCGCCGGCATAGCCGCCAGGGAGCTGTTTTTT. Its translation: CSAGIAARELFF.